This is a list of T cell receptor beta chains from one sample in a study of PD-1 blockade in mismatch repair-deficient tumors. The assay was immunoSEQ multiplex PCR, and TCRdb's table has in-frame clones only and misses some. Of under 25,000 clones in the sample, over 75% are singletons; the top ten hold approximately 1.3%. This specimen was PBMCs, taken 52 weeks after starting pembrolizumab. Receptor source: an adult with mismatch repair-deficient cancer. Each CDR3 is given without its conserved first and last residue. Size tells how often a clone was seen (once, few, many) or the class of an expanded clone, and some rows leave it out.

v_gene: TRBV7-2; abundance: -; j_gene: TRBJ1-1; CDR3aa: ASSLTRIQAMNTEAF
v_gene: TRBV30; abundance: -; j_gene: TRBJ2-4; CDR3aa: AWSPTGLAKNIQY
v_gene: TRBV28; abundance: -; j_gene: TRBJ1-5; CDR3aa: ASSLLGEDNQPQH
v_gene: TRBV19; abundance: -; j_gene: TRBJ2-6; CDR3aa: ASSIRGSGANVLT
v_gene: TRBV5-5; abundance: -; j_gene: TRBJ1-6; CDR3aa: ASSGGQGYNSPLH
v_gene: TRBV11-3; abundance: -; j_gene: TRBJ1-2; CDR3aa: ASSLEDREVVYGYT
v_gene: TRBV28; abundance: -; j_gene: TRBJ2-2; CDR3aa: ASSPPPGGLAGGPGTGELF
v_gene: TRBV5-1; abundance: -; j_gene: TRBJ2-3; CDR3aa: ASSLELAGDTDTQY
v_gene: TRBV19; abundance: few; j_gene: TRBJ2-7; CDR3aa: ASRPGTGLGYEQY
v_gene: TRBV6-5; abundance: -; j_gene: TRBJ2-1; CDR3aa: ASSYSGLQYNEQF
v_gene: TRBV5-1; abundance: -; j_gene: TRBJ1-5; CDR3aa: ASSRDFSQPQH
v_gene: TRBV7-2; abundance: -; j_gene: TRBJ1-1; CDR3aa: ASSSDRVETEAF
v_gene: TRBV5-1; abundance: -; j_gene: TRBJ2-2; CDR3aa: ASSLVSGNTGELF
v_gene: TRBV5-1; abundance: -; j_gene: TRBJ1-1; CDR3aa: ASSRTQGGNTEAF
v_gene: TRBV27; abundance: -; j_gene: TRBJ2-2; CDR3aa: ASRGTSGGTGELF
v_gene: TRBV7-3; abundance: few; j_gene: TRBJ2-7; CDR3aa: ASSLQGAGRYEQY
v_gene: TRBV5-8; abundance: once; j_gene: TRBJ2-2; CDR3aa: ASSIYRGENTGELF
v_gene: TRBV11-2; abundance: -; j_gene: TRBJ2-1; CDR3aa: ASSSRLVSYNEQF
v_gene: TRBV27; abundance: -; j_gene: TRBJ2-1; CDR3aa: ASSPRTSGSHEQF
v_gene: TRBV2; abundance: -; j_gene: TRBJ2-3; CDR3aa: ASRETGGDTQY